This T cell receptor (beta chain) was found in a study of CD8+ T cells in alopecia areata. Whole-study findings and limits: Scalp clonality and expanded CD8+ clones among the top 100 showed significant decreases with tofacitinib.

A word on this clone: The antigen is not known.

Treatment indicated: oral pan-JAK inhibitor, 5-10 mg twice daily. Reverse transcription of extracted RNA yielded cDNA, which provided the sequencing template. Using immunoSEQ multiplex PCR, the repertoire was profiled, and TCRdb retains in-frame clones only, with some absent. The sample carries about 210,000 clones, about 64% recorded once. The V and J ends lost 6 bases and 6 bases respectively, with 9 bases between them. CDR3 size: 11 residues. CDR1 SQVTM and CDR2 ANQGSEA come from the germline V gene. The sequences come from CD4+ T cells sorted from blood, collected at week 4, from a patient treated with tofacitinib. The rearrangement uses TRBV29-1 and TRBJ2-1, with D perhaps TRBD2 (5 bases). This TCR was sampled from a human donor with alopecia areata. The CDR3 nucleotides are TGCAGCGTGCTAGCTGTCAATGAGCAGTTCTTC. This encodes CSVLAVNEQFF.